This TCR beta chain appears in the sequencing data of a study of cytomegalovirus exposure and HLA in healthy donors. Remarks on this clone: The antigen remains undetermined.

The V end lost 7 bases, the J end lost 2 bases, and 6 bases lay between the germline ends. Germline V gene data show CDR1 as MDHEN and CDR2 as SYDVKM. This CDR3 is built from 11 residues. The study ran its PCR with 60 Vbeta and 13 Jbeta primers. The protocol was immunoSEQ multiplex PCR, while the TCRdb copy is restricted to in-frame clones and leaves out a portion. The data hold more than 110,000 clones, with roughly 10% observed a single time. The study's findings and limits: Rarity marked most TCR sequences, yet some public TCRs occurred in many donors. In a later analysis, a genetic analysis reported fewer productive-TCR N-insertions in an Asian-associated ancestry cluster than the cohort average.

This receptor was identified in a man aged 50-59 years in good health and CMV-seronegative. Input material: PBMCs. V is TRBV28 and J is TRBJ2-7; tentatively, D is TRBD1 (5 bases). CDR3 residues: CASTTAYEQYF. The CDR3, as DNA: TGTGCCAGCACGACAGCCTACGAGCAGTACTTC.